A single sample gave rise to the 13 T cell receptor beta chains below, sequenced in a study of spatial heterogeneity in lung cancer. Study-wide results and limits: Tumoral mutation counts were tracked by counts of expanded intratumoral alpha and beta TCRs.

TCRdb recomputed calls from the 5' RACE reads with MiXCR, one row per CDR3 protein. The sample consists of some 14,000 distinct CDR3 sequences, 3.5% to 4.5% of them appearing once. This sample's time point: sample taken at primary tumor resection. Their cognate antigens are unknown. The source was lung tumor tissue, collected at surgery. These receptor sequences come from a male donor with early-stage non-small cell lung cancer.

With respect to this clonotype: This could be a read error, since a much larger clone is one nucleotide away. The V gene is TRBV6-6, the J gene TRBJ2-1; 9 bases map to TRBD2. Germline CDR1 reads MNHNY; CDR2 reads SVGAGI (reference sequence). CDR3 length equals 15 residues. Here the CDR3 reads CASSSGTSSLNEQSF. The CDR3 nucleotides read TGTGCCAGCAGTTCCGGGACTAGCTCCCTCAATGAGCAGTCCTTC.

This clonotype was counted many times. The CDR3 DNA reads TGTGCCAGCAGCTTAGTAGGGGGCGGTTCTAGCACAGATACGCAGTATTTT. As protein: CASSLVGGGSSTDTQYF. The rearrangement joins TRBV7-8 to TRBJ2-3; TRBD1 aligns across 7 bases. Trimming at V came to 1 base and at J to 0 bases, leaving 7 bases not matched to a gene. Germline-derived CDR1 and CDR2 are SGHVS and FQNEAQ. This CDR3 is built from 17 residues.

Note on this clonotype: Relative to the germline gene, one junction end is altered; a read error may explain this. The chain combines TRBV20-1 with TRBJ1-2; D gene uncertain. Germline V gene data show CDR1 as DFQATT and CDR2 as SNEGSKA (reference sequence). The CDR3 has 14 residues. The CDR3 DNA reads TGCAGTGCCTTTAAAGACTTTTGTACCTATGGCGACACCTTC. Its protein product is CSAFKDFCTYGDTF.

This clonotype was counted at least ten times. The genes are TRBV20-1 and TRBJ1-2; no reliable D call. The CDR3 totals 16 residues. V was cut by 4 bases and J by 4 bases, with 22 bases left in between. Germline CDR1 reads DFQATT; CDR2 reads SNEGSKA (reference sequence). The CDR3 sequence: CSAIPLYARRPYGYTF. Written as DNA, the CDR3 is TGCAGTGCTATACCCCTATACGCTCGGCGTCCCTATGGCTACACCTTC.

By its share, this clonotype is medium-sized. The chain recombines TRBV5-4 with TRBJ2-7; D is perhaps TRBD1 (6 bases). This CDR3 has 15 amino acids. Per germline, CDR1 SGHNT and CDR2 YYREEE (reference sequence). Trimming removed 3 bases at V and 3 bases at J, with 16 bases between. The CDR3 nucleotides are TGTGCCAGCAGCTCGCTAAATACAGGGAACTACGAGCAGTACTTC. As protein: CASSSLNTGNYEQYF.

This clonotype is labeled as medium-sized. The chain recombines TRBV20-1 with TRBJ2-7; TRBD1 matches at 12 bases. The germline V gene has CDR1 DFQATT and CDR2 SNEGSKA (reference sequence). CDR3 length: 14 amino acids. J gave up 7 bases and V 1 base, and 5 bases lay outside the gene matches. The chain's CDR3 is CSARAGTGGFEQYF. The CDR3 nucleotides read TGCAGTGCTAGAGCAGGGACAGGGGGCTTTGAGCAGTACTTC.

This clonotype was seen ten or more times. The V call is TRBV29-1, the J call TRBJ1-2; possibly TRBD1 for D (5 bases). The CDR3 is made up of 12 amino acids. CDR1 and CDR2 (germline): SQVTM, ANQGSEA. V lost 4 bases and J lost 8, with 14 bases in between. CDR3 residues: CSVGPGAGGYTF. The CDR3 DNA sequence: TGCAGCGTTGGCCCCGGGGCGGGAGGCTACACCTTC.

This clonotype is labeled as medium-sized (0.01 to 0.1%). V usage is TRBV11-2 and J usage is TRBJ2-4; D is undetermined. The CDR3 spans 16 residues. Deletions cut 2 bases from V and 0 bases from J, with 11 bases between. Germline V CDR1 and CDR2: SGHAT, FQNNGV. The CDR3 bases are TGTGCCAGCAGCTTACTAAAGGCCGGAGCCAAAAACATTCAGTACTTC. It is translated as CASSLLKAGAKNIQYF.

There are many counts of this clonotype. The CDR3 loop reads CASSFGFTDTQYF. As DNA, the CDR3 is TGCGCCAGCAGCTTCGGATTCACAGATACGCAGTATTTT. The chain joins TRBV5-1 to TRBJ2-3; D not certain. Germline CDR1 and CDR2: SGHRS and YFSETQ. Trimming removed 2 bases at V and 2 bases at J, with 6 bases between. CDR3 length: 13 amino acids.

Turning to this clonotype: This may come from a read error, since a much larger clone is one base off. The CDR3 DNA is TGTGCCAGCAGCGCAGGACAGGGTGGGGATGAGCAGTTCTTC. Protein product: CASSAGQGGDEQFF. The chain uses TRBV9 and TRBJ2-1, with TRBD1 identical over 8 bases. This CDR3 spans 14 amino acids. Germline V gives CDR1 SGDLS, CDR2 YYNGEE. J gave up 8 bases and V 3 bases, and 7 bases lay outside the gene matches.

This clonotype came up many times. The V gene is TRBV5-1, the J gene TRBJ1-2, with D tentatively TRBD1 (6 bases). In germline, CDR1 is SGHRS, CDR2 YFSETQ. V was trimmed by 1 base and J by 7 bases, leaving 8 bases between them. The CDR3 loop spans 12 amino acids. CDR3 residues: CASSLTGFGYTF. DNA for the CDR3: TGCGCCAGCAGCTTGACAGGGTTTGGCTACACCTTC.

This clonotype was observed a handful of times. The J gene is TRBJ2-1, the V gene TRBV24-1; 8 bases line up with TRBD1. J lost 6 bases, V lost 3 bases, and 9 bases had no gene match. Germline lookup yields CDR1 KGHDR and CDR2 SFDVKD. This CDR3 spans 16 amino acids. The CDR3 DNA reads TGTGCCACCAGTGATCCACGGACAGGGTTGCCCAATGAGCAGTTCTTC. Its translation: CATSDPRTGLPNEQFF.

This chain uses TRBV20-1 with TRBJ1-6, with D perhaps matching TRBD1 (6 bases). The CDR3 runs 15 residues. Trimming left V 7 bases short and J 2 bases short, with 15 bases between. Per the germline V gene, CDR1 is DFQATT and CDR2 is SNEGSKA (reference sequence). In DNA, the CDR3 is TGCAGTGTCACAGTCGGGGGCGCCTATAATTCACCCCTCCACTTT. This sequence encodes CSVTVGGAYNSPLHF.